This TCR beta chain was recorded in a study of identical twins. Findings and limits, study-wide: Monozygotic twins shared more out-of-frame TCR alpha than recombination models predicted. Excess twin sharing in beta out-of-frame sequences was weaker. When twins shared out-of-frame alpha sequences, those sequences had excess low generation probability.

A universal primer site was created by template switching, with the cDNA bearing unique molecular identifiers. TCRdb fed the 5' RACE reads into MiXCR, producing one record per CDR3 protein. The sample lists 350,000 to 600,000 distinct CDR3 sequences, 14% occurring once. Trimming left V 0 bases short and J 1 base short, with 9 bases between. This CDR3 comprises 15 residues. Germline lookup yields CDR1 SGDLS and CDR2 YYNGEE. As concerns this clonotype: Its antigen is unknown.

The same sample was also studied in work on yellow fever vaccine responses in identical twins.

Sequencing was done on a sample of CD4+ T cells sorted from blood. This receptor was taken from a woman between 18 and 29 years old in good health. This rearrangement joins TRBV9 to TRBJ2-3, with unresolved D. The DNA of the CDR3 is TGTGCCAGCAGCGTAGCGGCTACGCGCACAGATACGCAGTATTTT. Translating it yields CASSVAATRTDTQYF.